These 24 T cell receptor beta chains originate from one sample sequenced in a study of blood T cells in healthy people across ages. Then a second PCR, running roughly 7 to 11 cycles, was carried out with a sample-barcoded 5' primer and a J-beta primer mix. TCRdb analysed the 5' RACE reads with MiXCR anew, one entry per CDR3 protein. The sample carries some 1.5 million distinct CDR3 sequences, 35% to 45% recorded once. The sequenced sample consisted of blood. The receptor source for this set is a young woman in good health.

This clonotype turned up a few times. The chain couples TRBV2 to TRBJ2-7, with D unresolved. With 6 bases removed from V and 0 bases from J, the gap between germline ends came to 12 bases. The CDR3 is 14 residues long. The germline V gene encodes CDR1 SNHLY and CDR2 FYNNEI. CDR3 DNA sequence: TGTGCCAGCAGAGGCGCCTTAAGCTCCTACGAGCAGTACTTC. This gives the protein CASRGALSSYEQYF.

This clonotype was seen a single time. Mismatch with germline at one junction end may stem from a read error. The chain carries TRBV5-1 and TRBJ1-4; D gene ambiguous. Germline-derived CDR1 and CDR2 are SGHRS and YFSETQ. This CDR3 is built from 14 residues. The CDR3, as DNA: TGCGCCAGCAGCTTGGGACCTTCTAAAGAAAAACTGTTTTTT. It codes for CASSLGPSKEKLFF.

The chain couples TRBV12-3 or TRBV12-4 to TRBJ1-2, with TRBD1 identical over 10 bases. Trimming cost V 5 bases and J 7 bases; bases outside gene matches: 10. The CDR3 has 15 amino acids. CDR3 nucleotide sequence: TGTGCCAGCAGTAATTGGGACAGGGGAAATGGTGGCTACACCTTC. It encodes CASSNWDRGNGGYTF.

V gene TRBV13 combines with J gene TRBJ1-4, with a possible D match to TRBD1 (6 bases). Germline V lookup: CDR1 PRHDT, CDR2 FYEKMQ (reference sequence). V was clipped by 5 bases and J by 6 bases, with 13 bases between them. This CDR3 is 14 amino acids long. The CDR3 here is CASSMTGKDEKLFF. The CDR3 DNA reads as TGTGCCAGCAGCATGACAGGAAAGGATGAAAAACTGTTTTTT.

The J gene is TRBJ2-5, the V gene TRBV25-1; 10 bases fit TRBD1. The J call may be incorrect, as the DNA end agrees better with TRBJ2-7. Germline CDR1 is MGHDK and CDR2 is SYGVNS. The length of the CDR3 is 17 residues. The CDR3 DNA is TGTGCCAGCAGTGGGACTTCCGGGACAGGGGTACCCTACGAGCAGTACTTC. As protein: CASSGTSGTGVPYEQYF.

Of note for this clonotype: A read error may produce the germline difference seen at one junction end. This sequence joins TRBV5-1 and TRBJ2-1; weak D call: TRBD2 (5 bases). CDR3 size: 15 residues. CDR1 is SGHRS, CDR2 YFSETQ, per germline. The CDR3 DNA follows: TGCACCAGCAGCTTGCGAGGGCCGCTTAATAATGAGCAGTTCTTC. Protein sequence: CTSSLRGPLNNEQFF.

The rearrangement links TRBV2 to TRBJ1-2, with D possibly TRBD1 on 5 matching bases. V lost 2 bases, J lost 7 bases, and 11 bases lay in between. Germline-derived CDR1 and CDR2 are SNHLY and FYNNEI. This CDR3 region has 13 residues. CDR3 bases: TGTGCCAGCAGTGAAAAGGGGATGGTTGGCTACACCTTC. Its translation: CASSEKGMVGYTF.

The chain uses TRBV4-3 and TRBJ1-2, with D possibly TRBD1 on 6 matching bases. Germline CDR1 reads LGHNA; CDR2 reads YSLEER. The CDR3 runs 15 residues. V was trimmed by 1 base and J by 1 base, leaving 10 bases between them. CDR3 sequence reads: CASSQAGALNYGYTF. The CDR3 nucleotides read TGCGCCAGCAGCCAAGCAGGGGCCCTTAACTATGGCTACACCTTC.

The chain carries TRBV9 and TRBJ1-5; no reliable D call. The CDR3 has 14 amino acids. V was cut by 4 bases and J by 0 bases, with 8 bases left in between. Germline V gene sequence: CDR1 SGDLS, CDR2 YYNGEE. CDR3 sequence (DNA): TGTGCCAGCAGCATGACGGATAGCAATCAGCCCCAGCATTTT. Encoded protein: CASSMTDSNQPQHF.

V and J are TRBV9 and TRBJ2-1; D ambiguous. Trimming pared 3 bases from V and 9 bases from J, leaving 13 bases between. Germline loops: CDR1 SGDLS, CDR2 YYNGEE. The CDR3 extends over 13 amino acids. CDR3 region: CASSAPEASEQFF. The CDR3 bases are TGTGCCAGCAGCGCTCCCGAGGCTTCTGAGCAGTTCTTC.

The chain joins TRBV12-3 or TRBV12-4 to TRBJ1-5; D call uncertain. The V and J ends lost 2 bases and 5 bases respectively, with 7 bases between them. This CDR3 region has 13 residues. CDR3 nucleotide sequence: TGTGCCAGCAGTTTAAACACATATCAGCCCCAGCATTTT. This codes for CASSLNTYQPQHF.

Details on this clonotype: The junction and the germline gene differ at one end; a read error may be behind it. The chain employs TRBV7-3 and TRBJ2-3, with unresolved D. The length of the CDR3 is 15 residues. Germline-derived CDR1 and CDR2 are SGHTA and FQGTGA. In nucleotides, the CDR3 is TGTGCCAGCAGCCGTTCCGGCATACAAGCAGATACGAAGTATTTT. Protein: CASSRSGIQADTKYF.

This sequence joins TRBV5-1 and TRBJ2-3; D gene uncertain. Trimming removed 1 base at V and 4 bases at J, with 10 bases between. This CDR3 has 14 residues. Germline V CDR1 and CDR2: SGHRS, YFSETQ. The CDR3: CASSLSVRSDTQYF. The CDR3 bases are TGCGCCAGCAGCTTGTCGGTTAGATCAGATACGCAGTATTTT.

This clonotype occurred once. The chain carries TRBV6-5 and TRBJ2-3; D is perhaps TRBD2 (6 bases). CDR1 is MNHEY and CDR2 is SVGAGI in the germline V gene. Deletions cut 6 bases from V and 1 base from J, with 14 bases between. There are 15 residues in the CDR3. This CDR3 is CASSKSGLRTDTQYF. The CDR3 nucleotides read TGTGCCAGCAGCAAATCGGGACTCCGCACAGATACGCAGTATTTT.

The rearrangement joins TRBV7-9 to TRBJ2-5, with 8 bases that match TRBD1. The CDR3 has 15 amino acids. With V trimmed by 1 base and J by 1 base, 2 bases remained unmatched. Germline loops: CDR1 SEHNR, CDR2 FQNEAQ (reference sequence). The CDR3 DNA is TGTGCCAGCAGCTTAGGGGACAGGACCCAAGAGACCCAGTACTTC. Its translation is CASSLGDRTQETQYF.

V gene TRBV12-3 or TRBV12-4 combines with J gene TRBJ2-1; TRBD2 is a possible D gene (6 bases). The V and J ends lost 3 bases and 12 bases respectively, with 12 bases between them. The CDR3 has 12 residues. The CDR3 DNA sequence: TGTGCCAGCAGTTTGGGCGGGATTGGGCAGTTCTTC. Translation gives CASSLGGIGQFF.

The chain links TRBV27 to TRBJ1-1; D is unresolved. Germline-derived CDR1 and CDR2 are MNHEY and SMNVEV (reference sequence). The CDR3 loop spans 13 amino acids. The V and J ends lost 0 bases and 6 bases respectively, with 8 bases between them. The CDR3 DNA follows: TGTGCCAGCAGTTTATCCCCCGGGGCTGAAGCTTTCTTT. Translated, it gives CASSLSPGAEAFF.

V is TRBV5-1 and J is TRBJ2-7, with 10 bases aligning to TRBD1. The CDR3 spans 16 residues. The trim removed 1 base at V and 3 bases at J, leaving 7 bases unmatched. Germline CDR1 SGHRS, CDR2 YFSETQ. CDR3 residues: CASSLTQTGGGYEQYF. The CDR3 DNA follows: TGCGCCAGCAGCTTGACACAGACAGGGGGCGGCTACGAGCAGTACTTC.

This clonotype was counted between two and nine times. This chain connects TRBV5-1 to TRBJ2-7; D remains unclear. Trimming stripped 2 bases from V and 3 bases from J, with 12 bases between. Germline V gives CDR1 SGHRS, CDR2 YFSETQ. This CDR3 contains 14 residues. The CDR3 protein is CASSFTGTYYEQYF. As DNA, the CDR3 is TGCGCCAGCAGCTTTACTGGCACTTACTACGAGCAGTACTTC.

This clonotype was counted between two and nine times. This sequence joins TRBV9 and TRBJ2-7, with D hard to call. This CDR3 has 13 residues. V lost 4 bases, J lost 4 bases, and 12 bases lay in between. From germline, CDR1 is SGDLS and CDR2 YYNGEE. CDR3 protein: CASSPSWGYEQYF. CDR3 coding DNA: TGTGCCAGCAGCCCTAGTTGGGGTTACGAGCAGTACTTC.

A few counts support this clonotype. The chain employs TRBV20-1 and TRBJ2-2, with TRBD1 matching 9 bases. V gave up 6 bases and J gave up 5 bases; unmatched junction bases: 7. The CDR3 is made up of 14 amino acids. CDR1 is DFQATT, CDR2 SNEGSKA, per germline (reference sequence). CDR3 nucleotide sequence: TGCAGTGCCACGGACAGGGGAGGTACCGGGGAGCTGTTTTTT. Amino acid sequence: CSATDRGGTGELFF.

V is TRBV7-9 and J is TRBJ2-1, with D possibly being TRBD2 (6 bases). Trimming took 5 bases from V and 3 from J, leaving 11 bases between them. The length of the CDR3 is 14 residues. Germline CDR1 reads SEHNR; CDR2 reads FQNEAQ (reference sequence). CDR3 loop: CASSRDFGYNEQFF. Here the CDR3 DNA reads TGTGCCAGCAGCCGGGACTTCGGCTACAATGAGCAGTTCTTC.

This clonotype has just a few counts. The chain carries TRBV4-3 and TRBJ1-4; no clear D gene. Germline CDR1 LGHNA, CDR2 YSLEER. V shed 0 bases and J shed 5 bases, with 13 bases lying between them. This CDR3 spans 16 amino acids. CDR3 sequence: CASSQELGRRNEKLFF. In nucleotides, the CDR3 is TGCGCCAGCAGCCAAGAATTGGGGAGGCGGAATGAAAAACTGTTTTTT.

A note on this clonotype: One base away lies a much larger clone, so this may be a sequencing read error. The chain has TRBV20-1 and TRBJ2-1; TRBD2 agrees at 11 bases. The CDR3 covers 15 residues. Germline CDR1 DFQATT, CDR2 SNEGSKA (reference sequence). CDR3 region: CSARGLAVTYDEQFF. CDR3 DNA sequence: TGCAGTGCTAGGGGACTAGCGGTCACCTACGATGAGCAGTTCTTC.